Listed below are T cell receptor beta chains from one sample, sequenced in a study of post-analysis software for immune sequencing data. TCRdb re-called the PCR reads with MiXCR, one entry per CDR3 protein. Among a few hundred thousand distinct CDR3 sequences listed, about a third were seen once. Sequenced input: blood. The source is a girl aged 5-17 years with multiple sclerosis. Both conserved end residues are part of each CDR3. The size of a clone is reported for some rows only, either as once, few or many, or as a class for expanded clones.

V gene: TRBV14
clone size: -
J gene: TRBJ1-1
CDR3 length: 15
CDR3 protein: CASSRRQGRLAEAFF

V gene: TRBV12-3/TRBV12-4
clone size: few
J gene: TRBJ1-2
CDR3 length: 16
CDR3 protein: CASSLGEGQGGYGYTF

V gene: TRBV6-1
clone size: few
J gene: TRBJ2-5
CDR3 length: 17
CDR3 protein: CASSSLGRGGFEETQYF

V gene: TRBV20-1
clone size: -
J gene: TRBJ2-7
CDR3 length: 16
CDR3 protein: CSARDSAGLYPYEQYF

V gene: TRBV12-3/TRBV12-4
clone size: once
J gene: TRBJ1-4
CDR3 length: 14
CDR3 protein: CASSPRGVNEKLFF

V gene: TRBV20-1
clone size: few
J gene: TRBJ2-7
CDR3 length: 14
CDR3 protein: CSARDKDNSYEQYF

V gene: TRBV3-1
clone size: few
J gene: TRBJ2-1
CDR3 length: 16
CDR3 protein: CASSQPAISGGGEQFF

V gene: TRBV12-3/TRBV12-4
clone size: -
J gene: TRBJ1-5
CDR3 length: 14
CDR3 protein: CASSLMQSNQPQHF

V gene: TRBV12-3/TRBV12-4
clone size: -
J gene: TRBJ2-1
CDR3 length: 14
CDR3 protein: CASRHKIAYNEQFF

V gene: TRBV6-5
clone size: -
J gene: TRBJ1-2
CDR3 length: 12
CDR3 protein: CASSQGAAGYTF

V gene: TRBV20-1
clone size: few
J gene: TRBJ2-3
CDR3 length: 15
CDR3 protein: CSAAGNPLITDTQYF

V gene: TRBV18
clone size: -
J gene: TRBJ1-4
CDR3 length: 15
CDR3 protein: CASSPGRTTNEKLFF

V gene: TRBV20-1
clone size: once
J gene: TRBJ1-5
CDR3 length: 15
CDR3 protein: CSASTGGVSNQPQHF

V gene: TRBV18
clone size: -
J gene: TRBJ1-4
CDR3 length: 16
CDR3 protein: CASSRGQGTLNEKLFF

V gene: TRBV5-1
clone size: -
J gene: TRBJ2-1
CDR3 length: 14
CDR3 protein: CASSAGAYYNEQFF

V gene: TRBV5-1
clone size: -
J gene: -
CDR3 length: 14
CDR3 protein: CASSLVAGAETQYF

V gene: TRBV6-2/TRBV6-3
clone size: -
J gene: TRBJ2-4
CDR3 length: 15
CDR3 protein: CASTQEGAAKNIQYF

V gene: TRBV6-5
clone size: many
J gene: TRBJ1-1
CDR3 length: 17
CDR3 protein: CASSYRSLGRENTEAFF

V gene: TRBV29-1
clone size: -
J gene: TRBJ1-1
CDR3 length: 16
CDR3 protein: CSGLEGGIGRNTEAFF

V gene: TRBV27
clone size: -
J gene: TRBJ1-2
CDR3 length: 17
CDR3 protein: CASAKDGSFLVLYGYTF

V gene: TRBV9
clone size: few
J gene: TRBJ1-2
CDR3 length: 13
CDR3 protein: CASSAGVNYGYTF

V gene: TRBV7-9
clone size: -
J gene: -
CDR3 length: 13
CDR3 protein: CASNPGSPETQYF

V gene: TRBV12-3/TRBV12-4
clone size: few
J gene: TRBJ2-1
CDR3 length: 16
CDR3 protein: CASSAHWVGGGDEQFF

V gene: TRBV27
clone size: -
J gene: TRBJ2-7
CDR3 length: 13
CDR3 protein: CASSWGISYEQYF

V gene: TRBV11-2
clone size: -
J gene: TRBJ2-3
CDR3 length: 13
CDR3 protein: CASSPQDADTQYF

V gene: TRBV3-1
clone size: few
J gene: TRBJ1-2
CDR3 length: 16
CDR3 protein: CASSQFGTGGMYGYTF

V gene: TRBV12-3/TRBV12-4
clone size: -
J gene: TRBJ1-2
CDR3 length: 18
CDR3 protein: CASSDSYLRAGKLDGYTF